These 5 T cell receptor beta chains were sequenced from one sample in a study of cytomegalovirus exposure and HLA in healthy donors. In the PCR, 60 Vbeta and 13 Jbeta primers were used. Measured with immunoSEQ multiplex PCR; TCRdb has only the in-frame clones, and not every one. The sample records about 150,000 clones, nearly 80% being singletons. The specimen sequenced was PBMCs. The receptors were gathered from a woman in her forties in good health and CMV-seronegative.

Concerning this clone itself: This sample includes further DNA sequences coding for the same CDR3. The chain recombines TRBV9 with TRBJ2-3; tentative D call: TRBD1 (6 bases). This CDR3 contains 13 residues. Between the trimmed V and J ends, which lost 2 bases and 6 bases, there was a span of 10 bases. Germline V gives CDR1 SGDLS, CDR2 YYNGEE. CDR3 in amino acids: CASSVRGGDTQYF. CDR3 DNA sequence: TGTGCCAGCAGCGTCAGGGGTGGGGATACGCAGTATTTT.

V and J are TRBV19 and TRBJ2-7; 16 bases are shared with TRBD2. V lost 6 bases and J lost 5; bases outside the gene matches: 4. Germline V lookup: CDR1 LNHDA, CDR2 SQIVND (reference sequence). The CDR3 is 15 amino acids. CDR3 nucleotides: TGTGCCAGTAGCGTTGGGACTAGCGGGAGGGACGAGCAGTACTTC. Translation: CASSVGTSGRDEQYF. Supplemented by reference TRBV19 and TRBJ2-7, the full variable domain reads DGGITQSPKYLFRKEGQNVTLSCEQNLNHDAMYWYRQDPGQGLRLIYYSQIVNDFQKGDIAEGYSVSREKKESFPLTVTSAQKNPTAFYLCASSVGTSGRDEQYFGPGTRLTVT.

CDR3 bases: TGCGCCAGCAGTGATGGGGGGGGCCCAAGCACAGATACGCAGTATTTT. This encodes CASSDGGGPSTDTQYF. This chain links TRBV10-2 with TRBJ2-3, with D possibly TRBD2 on 7 matching bases. The CDR3 runs to 16 residues. Trimming took off 3 bases at V and 0 bases at J, with 13 bases between the two ends. Germline V gives CDR1 WSHSY, CDR2 SAAADI.

Concerning this clone itself: Other DNA sequences in the sample encode the same CDR3. The chain couples TRBV6-5 to TRBJ1-6; 8 bases are a match to TRBD1. The trim removed 6 bases at V and 7 bases at J, leaving 8 bases unmatched. Germline V CDR1 and CDR2: MNHEY, SVGAGI. CDR3 size: 15 residues. CDR3 DNA sequence: TGTGCCAGCAGCCGCGCGACAGGGGCAAATTCACCCCTCCACTTT. Translation gives CASSRATGANSPLHF.

This chain connects TRBV2 to TRBJ2-7; D might be TRBD2 (5 bases). This CDR3 spans 12 amino acids. CDR1 and CDR2 (germline): SNHLY, FYNNEI. Trimming left V 9 bases short and J 7 bases short, with 16 bases between. The CDR3 region is CASSFSGYEQYF. The DNA of the CDR3 is TGTGCCAGTTCCTTCTCGGGATATGAGCAGTACTTC.